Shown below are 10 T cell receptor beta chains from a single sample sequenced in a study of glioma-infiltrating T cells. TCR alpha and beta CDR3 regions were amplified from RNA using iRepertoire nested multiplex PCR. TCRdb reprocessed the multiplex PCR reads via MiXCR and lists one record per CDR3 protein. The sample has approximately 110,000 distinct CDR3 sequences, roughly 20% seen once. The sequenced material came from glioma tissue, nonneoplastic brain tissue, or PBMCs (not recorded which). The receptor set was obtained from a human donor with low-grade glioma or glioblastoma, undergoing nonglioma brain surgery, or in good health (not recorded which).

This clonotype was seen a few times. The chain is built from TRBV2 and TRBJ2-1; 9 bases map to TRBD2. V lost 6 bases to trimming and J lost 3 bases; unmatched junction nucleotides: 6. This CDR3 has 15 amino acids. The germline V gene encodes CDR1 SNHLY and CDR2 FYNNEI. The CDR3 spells CASRKAGGSYNEQFF. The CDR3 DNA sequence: TGTGCCAGCAGGAAAGCGGGAGGCAGCTACAATGAGCAGTTCTTC. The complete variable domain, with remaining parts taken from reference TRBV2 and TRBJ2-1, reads EPEVTQTPSHQVTQMGQEVILRCVPISNHLYFYWYRQILGQKVEFLVSFYNNEISEKSEIFDDQFSVERPDGSNFTLKIRSTKLEDSAMYFCASRKAGGSYNEQFFGPGTRLTVL.

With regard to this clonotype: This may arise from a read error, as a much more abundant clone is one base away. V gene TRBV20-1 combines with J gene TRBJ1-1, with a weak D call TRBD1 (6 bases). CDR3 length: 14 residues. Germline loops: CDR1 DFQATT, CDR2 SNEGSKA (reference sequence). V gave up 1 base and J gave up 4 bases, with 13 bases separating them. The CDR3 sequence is CSARGQAPSTEAFF. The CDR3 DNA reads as TGCAGTGCTAGAGGACAGGCGCCGTCCACTGAAGCTTTCTTT.

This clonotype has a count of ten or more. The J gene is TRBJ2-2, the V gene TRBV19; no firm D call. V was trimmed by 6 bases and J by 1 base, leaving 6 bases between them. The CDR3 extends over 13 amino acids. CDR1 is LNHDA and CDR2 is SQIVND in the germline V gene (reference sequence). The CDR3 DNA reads TGTGCCAGTAGAACAGAGAACACCGGGGAGCTGTTTTTT. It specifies CASRTENTGELFF.

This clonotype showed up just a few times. Here the CDR3 reads CASRIAGLNTGELFF. Written as DNA, the CDR3 is TGTGCCAGCAGAATAGCGGGGTTGAACACCGGGGAGCTGTTTTTT. J is TRBJ2-2 and V is TRBV2; TRBD2 matches 8 bases. The V gene's germline CDR1 is SNHLY and CDR2 FYNNEI. The J segment lost 1 base and the V segment lost 6 bases, leaving 4 bases of the junction unmatched. The CDR3 consists of 15 residues.

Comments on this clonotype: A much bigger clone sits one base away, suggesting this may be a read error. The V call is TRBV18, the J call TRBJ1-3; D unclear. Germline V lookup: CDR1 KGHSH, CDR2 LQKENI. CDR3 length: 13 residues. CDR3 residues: CATSPESQHTIYF. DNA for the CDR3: TGTGCCACCTCACCAGAGAGTCAGCACACCATATATTTT.

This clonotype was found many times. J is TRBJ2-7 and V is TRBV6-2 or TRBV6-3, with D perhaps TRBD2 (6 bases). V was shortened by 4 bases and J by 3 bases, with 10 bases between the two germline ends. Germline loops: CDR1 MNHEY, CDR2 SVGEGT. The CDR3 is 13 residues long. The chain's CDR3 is CASSFSGSYEQYF. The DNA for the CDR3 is TGTGCCAGCAGTTTCTCCGGGAGCTACGAGCAGTACTTC.

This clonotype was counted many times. CDR3 sequence reads: CASSRGGLAGGRGETQYF. CDR3 coding DNA: TGTGCCAGCAGCCGAGGAGGACTAGCGGGAGGGCGCGGGGAGACCCAGTACTTC. V is TRBV7-2 and J is TRBJ2-5; the match to TRBD2 covers 15 bases. V gave up 5 bases and J gave up 5 bases; unmatched junction bases: 12. CDR1 SGHTA and CDR2 FQGNSA come from the germline V gene. The CDR3 contains 18 residues.

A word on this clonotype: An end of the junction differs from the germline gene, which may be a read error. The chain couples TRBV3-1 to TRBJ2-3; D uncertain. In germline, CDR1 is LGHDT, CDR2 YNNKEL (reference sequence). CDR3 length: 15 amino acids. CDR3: CAGSRNYLITDTQYF. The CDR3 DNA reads TGTGCCGGCAGCCGGAACTACCTAATCACAGATACGCAGTATTTT.

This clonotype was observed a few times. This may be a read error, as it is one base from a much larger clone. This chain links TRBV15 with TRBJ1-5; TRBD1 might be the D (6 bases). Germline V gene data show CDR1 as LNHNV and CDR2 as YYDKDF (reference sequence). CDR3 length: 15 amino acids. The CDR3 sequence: CASSRGRDGNQPQHF. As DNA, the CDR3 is TGTGCCTCCAGCAGGGGCCGGGACGGCAATCAGCCCCAGCATTTT.

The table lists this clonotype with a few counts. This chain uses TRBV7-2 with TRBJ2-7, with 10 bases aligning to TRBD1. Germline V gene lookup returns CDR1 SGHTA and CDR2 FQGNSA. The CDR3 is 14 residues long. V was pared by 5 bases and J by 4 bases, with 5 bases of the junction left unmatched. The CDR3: CASSQDRGEYEQYF. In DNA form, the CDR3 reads TGTGCCAGCAGCCAGGACAGGGGGGAATACGAGCAGTACTTC.